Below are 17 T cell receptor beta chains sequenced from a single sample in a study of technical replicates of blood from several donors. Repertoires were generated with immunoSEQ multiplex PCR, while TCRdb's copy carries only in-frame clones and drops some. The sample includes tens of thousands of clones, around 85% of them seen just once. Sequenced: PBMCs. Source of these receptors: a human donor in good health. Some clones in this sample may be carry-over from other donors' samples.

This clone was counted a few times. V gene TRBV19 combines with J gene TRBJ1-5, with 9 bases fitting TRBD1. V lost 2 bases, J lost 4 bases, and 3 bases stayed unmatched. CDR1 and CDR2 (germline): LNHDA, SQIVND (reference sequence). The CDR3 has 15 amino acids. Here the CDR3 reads CASSIRGQGNQPQHF. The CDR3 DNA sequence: TGTGCCAGTAGTATAAGGGGACAGGGTAATCAGCCCCAGCATTTT.

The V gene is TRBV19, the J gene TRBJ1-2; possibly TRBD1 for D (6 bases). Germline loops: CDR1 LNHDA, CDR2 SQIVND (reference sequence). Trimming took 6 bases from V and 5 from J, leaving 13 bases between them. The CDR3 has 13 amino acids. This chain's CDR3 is CASSPGTQYGYTF. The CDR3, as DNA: TGTGCCAGTAGCCCCGGGACACAGTATGGCTACACCTTC.

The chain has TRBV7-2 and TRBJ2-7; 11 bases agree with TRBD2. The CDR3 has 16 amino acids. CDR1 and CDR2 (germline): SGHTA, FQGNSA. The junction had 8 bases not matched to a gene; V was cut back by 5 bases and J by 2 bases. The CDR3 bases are TGTGCCAGCAGCACCCTACTAGCGGGAGTTGCCTACGAGCAGTACTTC. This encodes CASSTLLAGVAYEQYF.

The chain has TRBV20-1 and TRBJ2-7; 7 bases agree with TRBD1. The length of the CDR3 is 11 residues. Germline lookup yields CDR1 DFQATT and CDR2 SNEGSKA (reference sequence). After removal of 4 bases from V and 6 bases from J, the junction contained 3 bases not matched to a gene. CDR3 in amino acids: CSAMTGFEQYF. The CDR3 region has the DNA TGCAGTGCTATGACAGGGTTCGAGCAGTACTTC.

This CDR3 reads CASSEQVAAYGYTF. The CDR3 nucleotides read TGTGCCAGCAGTGAACAGGTGGCAGCATATGGCTACACCTTC. The chain uses TRBV2 and TRBJ1-2; D remains unclear. The V and J ends lost 2 bases and 5 bases respectively, with 12 bases between them. Germline V CDR1 and CDR2: SNHLY, FYNNEI. There are 14 residues in the CDR3.

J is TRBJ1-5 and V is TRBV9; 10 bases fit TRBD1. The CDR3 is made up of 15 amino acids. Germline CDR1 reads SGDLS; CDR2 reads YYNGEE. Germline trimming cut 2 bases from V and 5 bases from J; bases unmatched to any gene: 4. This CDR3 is CASSVTGTGDQPQHF. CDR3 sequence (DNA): TGTGCCAGCAGCGTGACCGGGACAGGGGATCAGCCCCAGCATTTT.

The CDR3 reads CASCSKKDREADTQYF. The CDR3 bases are TGCGCCAGCTGCTCTAAGAAGGACAGGGAGGCGGATACGCAGTATTTT. The rearrangement links TRBV4-3 to TRBJ2-3, with 8 positions matching TRBD1. J lost 6 bases, V lost 8 bases, and 16 bases had no gene match. There are 16 residues in the CDR3. Germline lookup yields CDR1 LGHNA and CDR2 YSLEER.

The CDR3 is CASSPTPSNYGYTF. CDR3 DNA sequence: TGTGCCAGCAGCCCGACACCTTCTAACTATGGCTACACCTTC. This rearrangement joins TRBV6-6 to TRBJ1-2; D call uncertain. The CDR3 is made up of 14 amino acids. CDR1 and CDR2 (germline): MNHNY, SVGAGI (reference sequence). Trimming took off 6 bases at V and 0 bases at J, with 11 bases between the two ends.

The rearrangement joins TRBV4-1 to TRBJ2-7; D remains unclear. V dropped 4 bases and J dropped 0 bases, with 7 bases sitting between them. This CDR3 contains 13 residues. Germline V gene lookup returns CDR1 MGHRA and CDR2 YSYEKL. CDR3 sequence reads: CASSPRFSYEQYF. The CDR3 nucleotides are TGCGCCAGCAGCCCCCGGTTCTCCTACGAGCAGTACTTC.

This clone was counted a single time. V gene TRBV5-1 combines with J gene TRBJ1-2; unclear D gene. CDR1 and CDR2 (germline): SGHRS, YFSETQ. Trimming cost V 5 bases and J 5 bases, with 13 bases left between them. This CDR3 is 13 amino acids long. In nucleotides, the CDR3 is TGCGCCAGCAGGTCGAGTTCCCTTTATGGCTACACCTTC. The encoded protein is CASRSSSLYGYTF.

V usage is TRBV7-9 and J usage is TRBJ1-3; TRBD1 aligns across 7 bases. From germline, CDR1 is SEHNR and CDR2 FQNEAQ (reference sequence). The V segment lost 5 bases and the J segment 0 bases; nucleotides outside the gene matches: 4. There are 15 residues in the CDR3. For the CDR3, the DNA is TGTGCCAGCAGCGCCGACAGGGACTCTGGAAACACCATATATTTT. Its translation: CASSADRDSGNTIYF. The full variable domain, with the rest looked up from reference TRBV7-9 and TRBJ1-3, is DTGVSQNPRHKITKRGQNVTFRCDPISEHNRLYWYRQTLGQGPEFLTYFQNEAQLEKSRLLSDRFSAERPKGSFSTLEIQRTEQGDSAMYLCASSADRDSGNTIYFGEGSWLTVV.

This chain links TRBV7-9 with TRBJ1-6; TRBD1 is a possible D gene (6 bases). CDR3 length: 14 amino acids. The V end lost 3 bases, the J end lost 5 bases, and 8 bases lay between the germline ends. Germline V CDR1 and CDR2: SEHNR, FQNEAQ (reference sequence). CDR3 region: CASSLDSNNSPLHF. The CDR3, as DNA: TGTGCCAGCAGCTTGGACAGTAATAATTCACCCCTCCACTTT.

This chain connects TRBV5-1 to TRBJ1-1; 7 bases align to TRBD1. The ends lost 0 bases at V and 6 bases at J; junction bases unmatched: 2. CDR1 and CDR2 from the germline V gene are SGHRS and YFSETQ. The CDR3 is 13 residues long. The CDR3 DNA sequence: TGCGCCAGCAGCTTGGCCGGGACAGCTGAAGCTTTCTTT. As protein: CASSLAGTAEAFF.

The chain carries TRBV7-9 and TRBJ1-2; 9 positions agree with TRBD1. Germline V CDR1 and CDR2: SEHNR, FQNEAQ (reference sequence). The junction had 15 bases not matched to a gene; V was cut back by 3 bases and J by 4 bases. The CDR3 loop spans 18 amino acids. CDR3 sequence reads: CASSLGTGTGLLPYGYTF. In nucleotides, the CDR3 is TGTGCCAGCAGCTTGGGGACCGGGACAGGGCTACTCCCCTATGGCTACACCTTC.

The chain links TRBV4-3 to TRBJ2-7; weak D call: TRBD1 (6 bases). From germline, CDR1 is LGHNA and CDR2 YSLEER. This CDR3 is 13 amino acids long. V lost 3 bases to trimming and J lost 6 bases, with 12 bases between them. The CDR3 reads CASSQETGLEQYF. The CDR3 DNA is TGCGCCAGCAGCCAGGAAACAGGGCTCGAGCAGTACTTC.

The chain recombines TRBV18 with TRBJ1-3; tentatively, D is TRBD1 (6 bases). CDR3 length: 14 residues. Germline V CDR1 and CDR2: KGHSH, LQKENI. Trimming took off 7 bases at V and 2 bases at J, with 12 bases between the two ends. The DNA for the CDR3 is TGTGCCAGCTTACGGACAGAAACTGGAAACACCATATATTTT. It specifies CASLRTETGNTIYF.

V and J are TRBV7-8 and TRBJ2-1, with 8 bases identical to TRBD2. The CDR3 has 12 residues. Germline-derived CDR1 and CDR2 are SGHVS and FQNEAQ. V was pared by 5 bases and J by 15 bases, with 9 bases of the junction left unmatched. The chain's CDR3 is CASSQGLVGRFF. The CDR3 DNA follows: TGTGCCAGCAGCCAGGGACTAGTGGGTCGGTTCTTC.